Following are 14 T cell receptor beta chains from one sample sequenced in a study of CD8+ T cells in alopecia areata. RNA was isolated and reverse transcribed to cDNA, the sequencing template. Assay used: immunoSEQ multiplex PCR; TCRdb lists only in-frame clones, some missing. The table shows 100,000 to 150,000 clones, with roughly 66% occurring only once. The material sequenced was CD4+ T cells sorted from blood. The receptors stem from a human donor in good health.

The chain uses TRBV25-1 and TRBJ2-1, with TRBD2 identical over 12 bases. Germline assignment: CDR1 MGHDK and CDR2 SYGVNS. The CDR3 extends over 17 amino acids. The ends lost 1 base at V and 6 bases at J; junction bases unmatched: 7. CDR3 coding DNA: TGTGCCAGCAGTGAATCCGCGACTAGCGGGGGAACCAATGAGCAGTTCTTC. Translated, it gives CASSESATSGGTNEQFF.

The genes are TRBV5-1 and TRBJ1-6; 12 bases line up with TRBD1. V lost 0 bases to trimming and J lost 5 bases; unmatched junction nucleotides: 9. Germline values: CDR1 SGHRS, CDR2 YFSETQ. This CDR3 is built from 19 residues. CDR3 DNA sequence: TGCGCCAGCAGCTTGGCCGGGACAGGGGGCGCTTCCAATAATTCACCCCTCCACTTT. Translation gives CASSLAGTGGASNNSPLHF.

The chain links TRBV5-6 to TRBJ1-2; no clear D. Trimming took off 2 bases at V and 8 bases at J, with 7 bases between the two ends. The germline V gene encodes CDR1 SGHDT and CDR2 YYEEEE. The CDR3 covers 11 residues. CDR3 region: CASSLEGGYTF. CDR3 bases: TGTGCCAGCAGCTTAGAAGGAGGCTACACCTTC.

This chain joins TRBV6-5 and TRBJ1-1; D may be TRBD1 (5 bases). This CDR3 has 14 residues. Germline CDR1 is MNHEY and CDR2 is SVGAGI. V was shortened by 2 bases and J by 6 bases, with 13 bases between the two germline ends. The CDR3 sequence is CASSYLRDGSEAFF. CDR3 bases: TGTGCCAGCAGTTACCTCCGGGACGGTTCTGAAGCTTTCTTT.

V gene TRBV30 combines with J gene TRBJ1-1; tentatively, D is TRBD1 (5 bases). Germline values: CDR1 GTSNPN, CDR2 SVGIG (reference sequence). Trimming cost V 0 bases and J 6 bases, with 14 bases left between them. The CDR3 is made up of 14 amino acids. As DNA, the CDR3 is TGTGCCTGGAGTGTGGGGGTCTTTCCCCCTGAAGCTTTCTTT. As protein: CAWSVGVFPPEAFF.

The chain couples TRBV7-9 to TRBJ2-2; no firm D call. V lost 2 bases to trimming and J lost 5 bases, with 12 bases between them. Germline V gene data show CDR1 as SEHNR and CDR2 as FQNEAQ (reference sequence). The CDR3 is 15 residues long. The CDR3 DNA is TGTGCCAGCAGCTTAACCCTCCCGGTGACCGGGGAGCTGTTTTTT. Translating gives CASSLTLPVTGELFF.

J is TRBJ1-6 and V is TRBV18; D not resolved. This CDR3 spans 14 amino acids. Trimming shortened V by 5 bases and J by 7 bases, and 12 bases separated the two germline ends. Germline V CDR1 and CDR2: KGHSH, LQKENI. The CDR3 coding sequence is TGTGCCAGCTCAACGACGGAGCTCAATTCACCCCTCCACTTT. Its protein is CASSTTELNSPLHF.

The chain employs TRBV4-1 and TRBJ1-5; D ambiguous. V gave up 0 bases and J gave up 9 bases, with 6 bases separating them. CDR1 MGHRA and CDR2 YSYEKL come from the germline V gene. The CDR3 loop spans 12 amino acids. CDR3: CASSQERRPQHF. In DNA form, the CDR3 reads TGCGCCAGCAGCCAAGAGAGGCGGCCCCAGCATTTT.

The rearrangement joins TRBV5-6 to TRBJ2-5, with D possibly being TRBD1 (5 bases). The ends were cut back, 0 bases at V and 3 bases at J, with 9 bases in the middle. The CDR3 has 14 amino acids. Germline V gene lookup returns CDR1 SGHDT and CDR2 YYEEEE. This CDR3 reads CASSLGGQEETQYF. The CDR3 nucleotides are TGTGCCAGCAGCTTGGGTGGACAAGAAGAGACCCAGTACTTC.

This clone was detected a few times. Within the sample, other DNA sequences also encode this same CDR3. The DNA of the CDR3 is TGTGCCAGCAGCCCCCGGACTAGCGGGGGGGTAGGGGAGACCCAGTACTTC. It is translated as CASSPRTSGGVGETQYF. The V and J genes are TRBV4-2 and TRBJ2-5; TRBD2 matches at 15 bases. In germline, CDR1 is LGHNA, CDR2 YNFKEQ. V trimming: 4 bases; J trimming: 5 bases; junction bases outside the gene matches: 8. This CDR3 region has 17 residues.

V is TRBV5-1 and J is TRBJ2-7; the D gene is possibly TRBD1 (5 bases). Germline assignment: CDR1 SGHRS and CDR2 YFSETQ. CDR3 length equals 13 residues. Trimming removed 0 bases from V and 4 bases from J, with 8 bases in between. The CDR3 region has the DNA TGCGCCAGCAGCTTGGGACAGAAGTACGAGCAGTACTTC. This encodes CASSLGQKYEQYF.

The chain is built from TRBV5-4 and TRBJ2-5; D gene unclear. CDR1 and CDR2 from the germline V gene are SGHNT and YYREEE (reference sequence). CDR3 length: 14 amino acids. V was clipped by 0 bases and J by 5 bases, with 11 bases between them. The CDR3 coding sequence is TGTGCCAGCAGCTTGGAGATCGGGCCGGAGACCCAGTACTTC. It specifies CASSLEIGPETQYF.

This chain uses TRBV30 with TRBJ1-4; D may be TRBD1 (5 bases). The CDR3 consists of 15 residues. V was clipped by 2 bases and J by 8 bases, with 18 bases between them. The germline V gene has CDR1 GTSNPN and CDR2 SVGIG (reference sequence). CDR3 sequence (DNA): TGTGCCTGGAGTACCCTCCAGGGCAGGGCGGAAAAACTGTTTTTT. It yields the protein CAWSTLQGRAEKLFF.

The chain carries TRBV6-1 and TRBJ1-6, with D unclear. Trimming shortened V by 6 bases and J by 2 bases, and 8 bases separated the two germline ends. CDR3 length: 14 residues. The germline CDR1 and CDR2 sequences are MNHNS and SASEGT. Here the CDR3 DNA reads TGTGCCAGCAGATATGGAGCCTATAATTCACCCCTCCACTTT. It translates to CASRYGAYNSPLHF.